This TCR beta chain was documented in a study of cytomegalovirus exposure and HLA in healthy donors. Study-wide results and caveats: CMV antigen specificity of three CMV-associated chains was confirmed in vitro. The tendency of first-cohort TCR clusters to co-occur in the 110 or so validation repertoires emerged from a later analysis. Researchers counted roughly 160 TCR beta chains as cytomegalovirus-associated.

Separate from the approximately 650-subject first cohort, the roughly 120-subject validation cohort was the one that the donors belonged to. Comments on this clone: The antigen is undetermined.

The J segment lost 9 bases and the V segment lost 0 bases, leaving 11 bases of the junction unmatched. CDR1 and CDR2 from the germline V gene are SGHRS and YFSETQ. The CDR3 contains 16 residues. Data came from immunoSEQ multiplex PCR; TCRdb stores just in-frame clones and leaves some out. The sample yields over 50,000 clones, 80% to 95% seen once. The chain carries TRBV5-1 and TRBJ2-1; TRBD1 aligns across 8 bases. This receptor was taken from a man between 18 and 35 years old in good health and CMV-seropositive. Material: PBMCs. Here the CDR3 reads CASSLAKAGGFGEQFF. The CDR3 DNA reads as TGCGCCAGCAGCTTGGCCAAGGCAGGGGGCTTTGGTGAGCAGTTCTTC.